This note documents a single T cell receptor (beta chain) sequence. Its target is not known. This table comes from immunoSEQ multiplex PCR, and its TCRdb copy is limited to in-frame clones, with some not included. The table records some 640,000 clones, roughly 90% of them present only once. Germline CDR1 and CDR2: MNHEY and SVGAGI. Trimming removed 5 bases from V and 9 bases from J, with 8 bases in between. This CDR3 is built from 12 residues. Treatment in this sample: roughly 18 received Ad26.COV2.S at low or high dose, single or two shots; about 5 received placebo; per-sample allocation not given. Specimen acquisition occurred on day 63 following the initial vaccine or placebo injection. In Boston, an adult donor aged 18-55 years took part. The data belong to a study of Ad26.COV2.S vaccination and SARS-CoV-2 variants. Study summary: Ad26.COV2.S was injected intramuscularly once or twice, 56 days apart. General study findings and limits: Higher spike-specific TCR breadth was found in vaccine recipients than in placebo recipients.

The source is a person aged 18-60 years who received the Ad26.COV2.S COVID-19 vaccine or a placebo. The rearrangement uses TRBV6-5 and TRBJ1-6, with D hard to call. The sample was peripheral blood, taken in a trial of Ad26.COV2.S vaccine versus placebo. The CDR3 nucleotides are TGTGCCAGCAGTCCGGCCCGTTCACCCCTCCACTTT. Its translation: CASSPARSPLHF.